The table lists the clone carrying this TCR beta chain with a few counts. A single record per CDR3 protein comes from TCRdb applying MiXCR to the 5' RACE reads. This table holds approximately 50,000 distinct CDR3 sequences, roughly 12% found once. The source of the sample is a study of early T cells in non-severe SARS-CoV-2 infection. The CDR3 totals 13 residues. V lost 5 bases to trimming and J lost 7 bases, with 14 bases between them. Germline loops: CDR1 MDHEN, CDR2 SYDVKM. Sequences were derived from whole blood, sampled at baseline. The receptor was isolated from an adult who was a healthcare worker with PCR-confirmed SARS-CoV-2 infection or an uninfected control (not recorded which). The chain is built from TRBV28 and TRBJ2-5, with D unclear. CDR3 coding DNA: TGTGCCAGCAGTGTAGAAGCCCGAAGGACCCAGTACTTC. The encoded protein is CASSVEARRTQYF.